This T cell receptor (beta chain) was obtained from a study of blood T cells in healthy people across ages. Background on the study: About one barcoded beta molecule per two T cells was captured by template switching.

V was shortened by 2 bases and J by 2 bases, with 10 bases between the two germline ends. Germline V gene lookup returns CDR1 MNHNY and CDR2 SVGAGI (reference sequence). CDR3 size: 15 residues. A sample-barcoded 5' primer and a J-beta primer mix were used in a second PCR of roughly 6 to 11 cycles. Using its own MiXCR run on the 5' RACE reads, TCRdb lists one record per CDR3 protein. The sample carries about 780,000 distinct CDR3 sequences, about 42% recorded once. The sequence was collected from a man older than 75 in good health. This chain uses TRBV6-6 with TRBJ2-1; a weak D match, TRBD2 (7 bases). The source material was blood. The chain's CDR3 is CASSYGGATYNEQFF. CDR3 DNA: TGTGCCAGCAGTTACGGGGGGGCGACCTACAATGAGCAGTTCTTC.